The 5 T cell receptor beta chains presented below share a single source sample, sequenced in a study of shared clonotypes between healthy human individuals. The protocol was immunoSEQ multiplex PCR, while the TCRdb copy is restricted to in-frame clones and leaves out a portion. Of 330,000 or so clones in the sample, 74% were seen once. The sequenced sample was memory CD4+ T cells sorted from blood. Subset given: CD45RA-negative fraction. All receptors derive from a man aged 30-40 years in good health.

The chain is built from TRBV7-2 and TRBJ1-5; D call uncertain. The V and J ends lost 6 bases and 2 bases respectively, with 14 bases between them. The V gene's germline CDR1 is SGHTA and CDR2 FQGNSA. The CDR3 has 15 amino acids. The CDR3 DNA sequence: TGTGCCAGCAGTAAAGGTGATGTGGGCAATCAGCCCCAGCATTTT. Protein sequence: CASSKGDVGNQPQHF.

This clone is classed as medium-sized. The chain employs TRBV5-1 and TRBJ1-3; tentatively, D is TRBD1 (6 bases). Germline values: CDR1 SGHRS, CDR2 YFSETQ. The CDR3 loop spans 16 amino acids. Trimming left V 0 bases short and J 2 bases short, with 12 bases between. The CDR3: CASSLAGTGPGNTIYF. The CDR3 DNA follows: TGCGCCAGCAGCTTGGCCGGTACAGGGCCTGGAAACACCATATATTTT.

The table lists this clone with many counts. The rearrangement uses TRBV28 and TRBJ1-2; D gene unclear. The germline V gene encodes CDR1 MDHEN and CDR2 SYDVKM. The V gene lost 3 bases and the J gene lost 4 bases, with 12 bases spanning the gap. The CDR3 sequence is 14 residues long. The CDR3 DNA reads as TGTGCCAGCAGTTTTCCACCCGCGGGCTATGGCTACACCTTC. Translated, it gives CASSFPPAGYGYTF.

The rearrangement uses TRBV6-1 and TRBJ1-2, with 7 nucleotides matching TRBD1. From germline, CDR1 is MNHNS and CDR2 SASEGT. This CDR3 region has 16 residues. Trimming cost V 0 bases and J 4 bases; bases outside gene matches: 8. CDR3 amino acids: CASSEALPGTAYGYTF. As DNA, the CDR3 is TGTGCCAGCAGTGAAGCGCTTCCTGGGACAGCCTATGGCTACACCTTC.

The chain has TRBV27 and TRBJ2-2, with D unclear. The V gene's germline CDR1 is MNHEY and CDR2 SMNVEV (reference sequence). The CDR3 has 13 residues. V was clipped by 3 bases and J by 4 bases, with 6 bases between them. CDR3 nucleotide sequence: TGTGCCAGCAGTTTTTGGATCACCGGGGAGCTGTTTTTT. Its protein product is CASSFWITGELFF.